The 20 T cell receptor beta chains below come from one sample, sequenced in a study of cytomegalovirus exposure and HLA in healthy donors. Primers for the PCR totalled 60 Vbeta and 13 Jbeta. Clones were sequenced by immunoSEQ multiplex PCR, and TCRdb holds only the in-frame ones, with some missing. Of 200,000 or so clones listed, about 83% were seen once; the top ten hold 5% to 6%. Sequencing input: PBMCs. The source is a woman between 25 and 40 years old in good health and CMV-seropositive.

The sample holds one count of this clone. The gene calls are TRBV7-6 and TRBJ1-4, with 10 bases identical to TRBD1. V lost 6 bases and J lost 0; bases outside the gene matches: 7. Germline V gives CDR1 SGHVS, CDR2 FNYEAQ. The CDR3 is made up of 17 amino acids. The CDR3 loop reads CASRPTGGLATNEKLFF. The CDR3 coding sequence is TGTGCCAGCAGACCGACAGGGGGCCTTGCAACTAATGAAAAACTGTTTTTT. Supplemented by reference TRBV7-6 and TRBJ1-4, the full variable domain reads GAGVSQSPRYKVTKRGQDVALRCDPISGHVSLYWYRQALGQGPEFLTYFNYEAQQDKSGLPNDRFSAERPEGSISTLTIQRTEQRDSAMYRCASRPTGGLATNEKLFFGSGTQLSVL.

The chain joins TRBV19 to TRBJ2-1; 8 bases agree with TRBD2. The CDR3 length is 13 residues. CDR1 LNHDA and CDR2 SQIVND come from the germline V gene (reference sequence). V lost 3 bases and J lost 9; bases outside the gene matches: 4. The CDR3 loop reads CASSIFAGGEQFF. CDR3 DNA sequence: TGTGCCAGTAGTATCTTTGCGGGAGGTGAGCAGTTCTTC.

V and J are TRBV6-6 and TRBJ2-3; D perhaps matches TRBD1 (6 bases). V lost 3 bases to trimming and J lost 4 bases, with 17 bases between them. The germline gives CDR1 MNHNY, CDR2 SVGAGI (reference sequence). This CDR3 contains 16 residues. Written as DNA, the CDR3 is TGTGCCAGCAGTTATAGTGGGCAGGGGAGCGCAGATACGCAGTATTTT. Amino acids: CASSYSGQGSADTQYF.

The chain combines TRBV2 with TRBJ2-2; 7 bases fit TRBD1. This CDR3 spans 15 amino acids. Germline CDR1 reads SNHLY; CDR2 reads FYNNEI. V dropped 6 bases and J dropped 1; count of bases not matched to a gene: 5. CDR3 nucleotide sequence: TGTGCCAGCAGGTATGGGACAGAGAACACCGGGGAGCTGTTTTTT. Protein: CASRYGTENTGELFF. Full variable domain (rest looked up from reference TRBV2 and TRBJ2-2): EPEVTQTPSHQVTQMGQEVILRCVPISNHLYFYWYRQILGQKVEFLVSFYNNEISEKSEIFDDQFSVERPDGSNFTLKIRSTKLEDSAMYFCASRYGTENTGELFFGEGSRLTVL.

In its sample, this clone was seen once. The chain carries TRBV27 and TRBJ2-5; unclear D gene. The closer fit of TRBJ2-7 to the DNA end suggests the J call may be wrong. The germline V gene has CDR1 MNHEY and CDR2 SMNVEV (reference sequence). There are 15 residues in the CDR3. The CDR3, as DNA: TGTGCCAGCAGTTTATTTGGGCCAAGCTCCTACGAGCAGTACTTC. It specifies CASSLFGPSSYEQYF.

V usage is TRBV7-2 and J usage is TRBJ2-7; 8 bases fit TRBD2. Germline V gene data show CDR1 as SGHTA and CDR2 as FQGNSA. The length of the CDR3 is 16 residues. V gave up 5 bases and J gave up 10 bases; unmatched junction bases: 19. CDR3 region: CASSPPRAGGPLNQYF. In DNA, the CDR3 is TGTGCCAGCAGCCCCCCGCGGGCGGGGGGCCCACTTAATCAGTACTTC. The variable domain in full, completed from reference TRBV7-2 and TRBJ2-7, reads GAGVSQSPSNKVTEKGKDVELRCDPISGHTALYWYRQSLGQGLEFLIYFQGNSAPDKSGLPSDRFSAERTGGSVSTLTIQRTQQEDSAVYLCASSPPRAGGPLNQYFGPGTRLTVT.

The chain couples TRBV28 to TRBJ2-1, with 7 bases lining up with TRBD2. V lost 6 bases, J lost 8 bases, and 7 bases stayed unmatched. Germline assignment: CDR1 MDHEN and CDR2 SYDVKM. This CDR3 spans 13 amino acids. The CDR3 DNA reads as TGTGCCAGCAGGGGCAGCGGGAACGATGAGCAGTTCTTC. Translated, it gives CASRGSGNDEQFF.

V gene TRBV7-2 combines with J gene TRBJ2-5; 10 bases are a match to TRBD1. The CDR3 has 15 amino acids. Losses at the gene ends were 5 bases for V and 6 bases for J; bases not matched to a gene: 9. The V gene's germline CDR1 is SGHTA and CDR2 FQGNSA. This CDR3 is CASSNPGTGVKTQYF. The CDR3 nucleotides are TGTGCCAGCAGCAATCCTGGGACAGGGGTGAAGACCCAGTACTTC.

The chain is built from TRBV6-5 and TRBJ1-1; tentative D call: TRBD1 (6 bases). In germline, CDR1 is MNHEY, CDR2 SVGAGI. The ends were cut back, 6 bases at V and 4 bases at J, with 15 bases in the middle. The CDR3 is made up of 14 amino acids. Written as DNA, the CDR3 is TGTGCCAGCAGCCAAGGGGGAATGGGCACTGAAGCTTTCTTT. It translates to CASSQGGMGTEAFF.

The rearrangement links TRBV7-2 to TRBJ1-2; D might be TRBD1 (6 bases). The germline V gene has CDR1 SGHTA and CDR2 FQGNSA. The CDR3 extends over 14 amino acids. The V end was cut by 4 bases, the J end by 7 bases, with 16 bases between. CDR3 in DNA: TGTGCCAGCAGCTGGGACATGTCCGACTTTGGCTACACCTTC. Protein product: CASSWDMSDFGYTF. Looking up the rest from reference TRBV7-2 and TRBJ1-2 gives the full variable domain: GAGVSQSPSNKVTEKGKDVELRCDPISGHTALYWYRQSLGQGLEFLIYFQGNSAPDKSGLPSDRFSAERTGGSVSTLTIQRTQQEDSAVYLCASSWDMSDFGYTFGSGTRLTVV.

The chain joins TRBV6-6 to TRBJ1-2; 9 nucleotides line up with TRBD1. J gave up 3 bases and V 2 bases, and 4 bases lay outside the gene matches. This CDR3 is built from 15 residues. Germline V gives CDR1 MNHNY, CDR2 SVGAGI (reference sequence). Here the CDR3 reads CASSYPDRGYYGYTF. The CDR3 DNA sequence: TGTGCCAGCAGTTACCCCGACAGGGGGTACTATGGCTACACCTTC.

This CDR3 reads CASSELADNEQFF. DNA of the CDR3: TGTGCCAGCAGCGAACTAGCGGACAATGAGCAGTTCTTC. This chain uses TRBV6-5 with TRBJ2-1, with 8 bases that match TRBD2. In germline, CDR1 is MNHEY, CDR2 SVGAGI. There are 13 residues in the CDR3. The V segment lost 6 bases and the J segment 5 bases; nucleotides outside the gene matches: 3.

This rearrangement joins TRBV5-6 to TRBJ2-7; 7 bases agree with TRBD2. This CDR3 is built from 16 residues. V gave up 4 bases and J gave up 2 bases; unmatched junction bases: 12. The V gene's germline CDR1 is SGHDT and CDR2 YYEEEE. The CDR3 sequence: CASSHTGTTHTYEQYF. In DNA form, the CDR3 reads TGTGCCAGCAGCCATACCGGGACTACCCATACCTACGAGCAGTACTTC.

V is TRBV5-8 and J is TRBJ1-4; a weak D match, TRBD1 (5 bases). The germline CDR1 and CDR2 sequences are SGHTS and YDEGEE. The CDR3 has 16 residues. V gave up 0 bases and J gave up 8 bases, with 17 bases separating them. The CDR3: CASSLGRSATVEKLFF. CDR3 DNA: TGTGCCAGCAGCTTGGGAAGGAGTGCGACAGTAGAAAAACTGTTTTTT.

V gene TRBV27 combines with J gene TRBJ2-1; D might be TRBD1 (7 bases). This CDR3 has 16 amino acids. V lost 7 bases to trimming and J lost 6 bases, with 22 bases between them. Germline assignment: CDR1 MNHEY and CDR2 SMNVEV (reference sequence). CDR3 sequence (DNA): TGTGCCAGCACCCTAGGGGGCGGGACAATCCTCAATGAGCAGTTCTTC. As protein: CASTLGGGTILNEQFF.

This chain uses TRBV10-2 with TRBJ1-2; TRBD1 aligns across 7 bases. CDR1 and CDR2 from the germline V gene are WSHSY and SAAADI. The CDR3 is made up of 14 amino acids. V shed 6 bases and J 4 bases; nucleotides not matched to a gene: 8. The CDR3 loop reads CASRGGQTGYGYTF. The CDR3 DNA sequence: TGCGCCAGCAGGGGGGGACAGACGGGCTATGGCTACACCTTC.

V usage is TRBV29-1 and J usage is TRBJ2-7; a possible D gene is TRBD1 (7 bases). Germline V gene sequence: CDR1 SQVTM, CDR2 ANQGSEA. This CDR3 is 15 amino acids long. V was trimmed by 7 bases and J by 2 bases, leaving 21 bases between them. Written as DNA, the CDR3 is TGCAGCGGGGGGGAACCCCGGGACAGTGCCTACGAGCAGTACTTC. Translation gives CSGGEPRDSAYEQYF.

V is TRBV7-2 and J is TRBJ2-7, with D tentatively TRBD1 (5 bases). Per the germline V gene, CDR1 is SGHTA and CDR2 is FQGNSA. The CDR3 has 13 amino acids. V lost 9 bases and J 4 bases, leaving 16 bases between the germline ends. The CDR3 DNA is TGTGCCAGTAGACCAGGGTCGGCTTACGAGCAGTACTTC. Its translation: CASRPGSAYEQYF.

Concerning this clone itself: Sequence at one end of the junction differs from germline and may be a read error. The J gene is TRBJ2-2, the V gene TRBV7-7; 7 positions agree with TRBD2. CDR1 is SSHAT, CDR2 FNYEAQ, per germline (reference sequence). The CDR3 contains 16 residues. CDR3 DNA sequence: TGTGCTAGCAGCCGACTCGGGGGGAGGTCGGACGGGGAGCTGTTTTTT. Amino acid sequence: CASSRLGGRSDGELFF.

The rearrangement links TRBV5-1 to TRBJ1-4; 8 nucleotides match TRBD1. CDR3 length: 14 amino acids. Per the germline V gene, CDR1 is SGHRS and CDR2 is YFSETQ. Germline trimming cut 4 bases from V and 5 bases from J; bases unmatched to any gene: 4. The CDR3 spells CASSPGGGNEKLFF. The CDR3 nucleotides are TGCGCCAGCAGCCCAGGGGGCGGGAATGAAAAACTGTTTTTT. The full variable domain, with the rest looked up from reference TRBV5-1 and TRBJ1-4, is KAGVTQTPRYLIKTRGQQVTLSCSPISGHRSVSWYQQTPGQGLQFLFEYFSETQRNKGNFPGRFSGRQFSNSRSEMNVSTLELGDSALYLCASSPGGGNEKLFFGSGTQLSVL.